The 23 T cell receptor beta chains below were found in one sample sequenced in a study of T cell responses to AZD1222 COVID-19 vaccine. Sequencing used immunoSEQ multiplex PCR; TCRdb keeps in-frame clones, though not all of them. Of 150,000 to 200,000 clones detected, about 89% appear once; the ten largest clones hold roughly 1.3%. This material consisted of peripheral blood, taken 28 days after the second AZD1222 dose. The receptors were sampled from an adult who received the AZD1222 COVID-19 vaccine.

The chain has TRBV19 and TRBJ1-3; no clear D gene. The germline CDR1 and CDR2 sequences are LNHDA and SQIVND (reference sequence). The CDR3 consists of 14 residues. Trimming shortened V by 7 bases and J by 0 bases, and 10 bases separated the two germline ends. The CDR3 loop reads CASNPQGSGNTIYF. CDR3 bases: TGTGCCAGTAACCCCCAAGGCTCTGGAAACACCATATATTTT.

The chain combines TRBV9 with TRBJ2-1, with no clear D. Trimming took 0 bases from V and 4 from J, leaving 14 bases between them. This CDR3 has 16 amino acids. Germline loops: CDR1 SGDLS, CDR2 YYNGEE. CDR3 loop: CASSVGPAQAYNEQFF. The CDR3 DNA reads as TGTGCCAGCAGCGTAGGCCCAGCGCAGGCGTACAATGAGCAGTTCTTC.

V usage is TRBV5-1 and J usage is TRBJ2-2; no reliable D call. Germline CDR1 SGHRS, CDR2 YFSETQ. This CDR3 has 15 amino acids. Trimming left V 0 bases short and J 1 base short, with 7 bases between. Here the CDR3 reads CASSLEWRNTGELFF. CDR3 nucleotides: TGCGCCAGCAGCTTGGAGTGGCGGAACACCGGGGAGCTGTTTTTT.

The genes are TRBV2 and TRBJ2-1; the D is unclear. The length of the CDR3 is 10 residues. Trimming left V 6 bases short and J 5 bases short, with 2 bases between. The V gene's germline CDR1 is SNHLY and CDR2 FYNNEI. The CDR3 protein is CASRNNEQFF. DNA of the CDR3: TGTGCCAGCAGAAACAATGAGCAGTTCTTC.

This sequence joins TRBV19 and TRBJ1-5, with D possibly TRBD1 on 6 matching bases. Germline-derived CDR1 and CDR2 are LNHDA and SQIVND (reference sequence). CDR3 length: 17 amino acids. V was cut by 5 bases and J by 3 bases, with 20 bases left in between. Here the CDR3 reads CASSPEGGVFTNQPQHF. The DNA for the CDR3 is TGTGCCAGTAGTCCCGAAGGGGGAGTTTTTACCAATCAGCCCCAGCATTTT.

The gene calls are TRBV10-3 and TRBJ1-1, with 9 bases fitting TRBD1. V shed 3 bases, J shed 1 base, and the junction held 3 bases outside the gene matches. This CDR3 has 15 amino acids. Looked up from germline, CDR1 is ENHRY and CDR2 is SYGVKD. CDR3 protein: CAISERGQGNTEAFF. The CDR3 DNA follows: TGTGCCATCAGTGAAAGGGGACAGGGGAACACTGAAGCTTTCTTT.

In DNA form, the CDR3 reads TGTGCCAGCAGCTTCAATCGAGGGGATGATGGCTACACCTTC. Translation gives CASSFNRGDDGYTF. This chain connects TRBV27 to TRBJ1-2; D might be TRBD1 (5 bases). This CDR3 region has 14 residues. Trimming took 6 bases from V and 6 from J, leaving 17 bases between them. Germline V gene data show CDR1 as MNHEY and CDR2 as SMNVEV (reference sequence).

The rearrangement uses TRBV3-1 (or the pseudogene TRBV3-2) and TRBJ1-2, with TRBD1 identical over 10 bases. This CDR3 is 13 amino acids long. Per the germline V gene, CDR1 is LGHDT and CDR2 is YNNKEL (reference sequence). J was trimmed by 6 bases and V by 3 bases; bases with no gene match: 1. CDR3 bases: TGTGCCAGCAGCCATGGACAGGGGGATGGCTACACCTTC. Its translation is CASSHGQGDGYTF.

V usage is TRBV6-1 and J usage is TRBJ1-1; unclear D gene. The CDR3 runs to 17 residues. The germline gives CDR1 MNHNS, CDR2 SASEGT. Trimming took off 0 bases at V and 4 bases at J, with 18 bases between the two ends. The CDR3 here is CASSEAGGWVIRTEAFF. The CDR3, as DNA: TGTGCCAGCAGTGAAGCGGGAGGTTGGGTCATTCGCACTGAAGCTTTCTTT.

The chain is built from TRBV7-9 and TRBJ2-3; TRBD2 aligns across 9 bases. Germline assignment: CDR1 SEHNR and CDR2 FQNEAQ (reference sequence). V shed 5 bases, J shed 4 bases, and the junction held 4 bases outside the gene matches. The CDR3 spans 14 residues. This chain's CDR3 is CASSRVAGADTQYF. The CDR3 region has the DNA TGTGCCAGCAGCCGCGTAGCGGGAGCAGATACGCAGTATTTT.

The chain joins TRBV5-4 to TRBJ2-2; TRBD2 agrees at 11 bases. This CDR3 has 15 amino acids. In germline, CDR1 is SGHNT, CDR2 YYREEE (reference sequence). Trimming at V came to 5 bases and at J to 6 bases, leaving 6 bases not matched to a gene. CDR3 loop: CASRGRTSGPGELFF. The CDR3 DNA reads TGTGCCAGCAGGGGAAGGACTAGCGGGCCCGGGGAGCTGTTTTTT.

The chain has TRBV27 and TRBJ2-5; 10 nucleotides align to TRBD2. Per the germline V gene, CDR1 is MNHEY and CDR2 is SMNVEV (reference sequence). The V gene end was trimmed by 6 bases and the J gene end by 5 bases; junction bases not matched to a gene: 9. This CDR3 is 15 amino acids long. The CDR3 DNA reads as TGTGCCAGCAGGAGGACTAGCGGTGGAGCGGAGACCCAGTACTTC. Its protein product is CASRRTSGGAETQYF.

This clone turned up a few times. CDR3 sequence: CASSLQPSTYEQYF. CDR3 DNA: TGTGCCAGTAGTTTACAGCCCAGCACCTACGAGCAGTACTTC. This sequence joins TRBV19 and TRBJ2-7; no clear D gene. The V and J ends lost 5 bases and 2 bases respectively, with 13 bases between them. The V gene's germline CDR1 is LNHDA and CDR2 SQIVND (reference sequence). This CDR3 contains 14 residues.

This clone turned up a few times. The chain couples TRBV5-1 to TRBJ1-3; D gene ambiguous. The V gene's germline CDR1 is SGHRS and CDR2 YFSETQ. Trimming cost V 0 bases and J 0 bases, with 4 bases left between them. The CDR3 sequence is 14 residues long. As DNA, the CDR3 is TGCGCCAGCAGCTTGGGACCCTCTGGAAACACCATATATTTT. Amino acid sequence: CASSLGPSGNTIYF.

The chain has TRBV5-1 and TRBJ1-6; D is ambiguous. Trimming removed 1 base at V and 6 bases at J, with 20 bases between. The CDR3 loop spans 18 amino acids. In germline, CDR1 is SGHRS, CDR2 YFSETQ. The CDR3 DNA reads TGCGCCAGCAGCTTGAAGTCAGGTCGTGGGGTACTTAATTCACCCCTCCACTTT. Its protein is CASSLKSGRGVLNSPLHF. Variable domain in full (rest from reference TRBV5-1 and TRBJ1-6): KAGVTQTPRYLIKTRGQQVTLSCSPISGHRSVSWYQQTPGQGLQFLFEYFSETQRNKGNFPGRFSGRQFSNSRSEMNVSTLELGDSALYLCASSLKSGRGVLNSPLHFGNGTRLTVT.

V usage is TRBV29-1 and J usage is TRBJ2-3; D is possibly TRBD2 (5 bases). The V end lost 4 bases, the J end lost 5 bases, and 16 bases lay between the germline ends. The CDR3 sequence is 14 residues long. The V gene's germline CDR1 is SQVTM and CDR2 ANQGSEA. The chain's CDR3 is CSVGTSGFQDTQYF. The CDR3 coding sequence is TGCAGCGTTGGGACCTCGGGGTTCCAAGATACGCAGTATTTT.

V is TRBV24-1 and J is TRBJ2-1, with 9 bases aligning to TRBD2. The germline gives CDR1 KGHDR, CDR2 SFDVKD. V gave up 1 base and J gave up 6 bases; unmatched junction bases: 6. CDR3 length: 16 residues. The CDR3 region is CATSDFGGLAFNEQFF. The CDR3 DNA reads TGTGCCACCAGTGATTTTGGGGGACTAGCATTCAATGAGCAGTTCTTC.

The chain is built from TRBV7-9 and TRBJ2-7, with D possibly TRBD1 on 5 matching bases. The length of the CDR3 is 11 residues. Germline CDR1 is SEHNR and CDR2 is FQNEAQ (reference sequence). V lost 5 bases and J lost 6, with 8 bases in between. The DNA of the CDR3 is TGTGCCAGCAGCCCGCAGGGCGAGCAGTACTTC. It codes for CASSPQGEQYF.

A single count supports this clone. The chain uses TRBV9 and TRBJ2-5; D perhaps matches TRBD2 (6 bases). The V end was cut by 0 bases, the J end by 2 bases, with 14 bases between. Per the germline V gene, CDR1 is SGDLS and CDR2 is YYNGEE. This CDR3 contains 16 residues. DNA for the CDR3: TGTGCCAGCAGCGTAGCCTCGGGAGCGGGTCAAGAGACCCAGTACTTC. Translation gives CASSVASGAGQETQYF. The full variable domain, with the rest looked up from reference TRBV9 and TRBJ2-5, is DSGVTQTPKHLITATGQRVTLRCSPRSGDLSVYWYQQSLDQGLQFLIQYYNGEERAKGNILERFSAQQFPDLHSELNLSSLELGDSALYFCASSVASGAGQETQYFGPGTRLLVL.

The CDR3 loop is CASSRQFNQPQHF. The CDR3 DNA is TGTGCCAGCAGCCGTCAATTCAATCAGCCCCAGCATTTT. This rearrangement joins TRBV21-1 to TRBJ1-5. TRBV21-1 represents a pseudogene. CDR3 length: 13 amino acids.

V and J are TRBV29-1 and TRBJ2-7; the match to TRBD1 covers 8 bases. Germline V CDR1 and CDR2: SQVTM, ANQGSEA. V lost 6 bases and J lost 5; bases outside the gene matches: 6. The CDR3 sequence is 12 residues long. CDR3 DNA: TGCAGCGTGGGGGGACAGGCGGACGAGCAGTACTTC. Its protein is CSVGGQADEQYF.

The J gene is TRBJ1-5, the V gene TRBV19, with a weak D call TRBD1 (6 bases). CDR1 is LNHDA, CDR2 SQIVND, per germline (reference sequence). The CDR3 is made up of 14 amino acids. V dropped 3 bases and J dropped 5 bases, with 11 bases sitting between them. The chain's CDR3 is CASSIGQGYQPQHF. CDR3 in DNA: TGTGCCAGTAGTATCGGGCAGGGGTATCAGCCCCAGCATTTT.

This sequence joins TRBV19 and TRBJ2-7; the match to TRBD2 covers 8 bases. Per germline, CDR1 LNHDA and CDR2 SQIVND (reference sequence). There are 17 residues in the CDR3. The V and J ends lost 5 bases and 4 bases, in that order; junction bases with no gene match: 16. The CDR3 protein is CASSYRLFGTRAYEQYF. CDR3 in DNA: TGTGCCAGTAGTTACAGATTGTTCGGGACTAGGGCTTACGAGCAGTACTTC.